The 28 T cell receptor beta chains presented below share a single source sample, sequenced in a study of human T cells and chemical hapten exposure. Time point meaning: patch test 1, 2 weeks after DPC sensitization. As for treatment: therapeutic diphenylcyclopropenone sensitization with weekly scalp DPC. TCRdb re-called the RACE reads through MiXCR, storing one row per CDR3 protein. The sample shows 100,000 or so distinct CDR3 sequences, approximately 11% of them seen only once. This specimen was whole blood, taken in connection with sensitization to the hapten diphenylcyclopropenone (DPC). The receptors shown here come from a woman aged 40 to 49 with alopecia areata. Some clones in this sample may be carry-over from other donors' samples.

This clonotype turned up a few times. This chain connects TRBV25-1 to TRBJ2-6; D might be TRBD2 (6 bases). CDR1 and CDR2 (germline): MGHDK, SYGVNS. The CDR3 is made up of 15 amino acids. With 7 bases removed from V and 0 bases from J, the gap between germline ends came to 10 bases. CDR3 DNA: TGTGCCAGCATGGAGGGAGGCTCTGGGGCCAACGTCCTGACTTTC. Protein product: CASMEGGSGANVLTF.

Points on this clonotype: A much larger clonotype is one base distant, so this may be a read error. The chain combines TRBV30 with TRBJ1-1, with 9 nucleotides matching TRBD1. CDR3 length equals 14 residues. V dropped 1 base and J dropped 4; count of bases not matched to a gene: 4. Germline-derived CDR1 and CDR2 are GTSNPN and SVGIG (reference sequence). This CDR3 is CAWSGDRVITEAFF. CDR3 DNA sequence: TGTGCCTGGAGTGGGGACAGGGTGATCACTGAAGCTTTCTTT.

This clonotype was counted only a few times. The rearrangement uses TRBV30 and TRBJ2-7; tentative D call: TRBD2 (6 bases). There are 13 residues in the CDR3. Germline lookup yields CDR1 GTSNPN and CDR2 SVGIG (reference sequence). The ends were cut back, 5 bases at V and 3 bases at J, with 14 bases in the middle. The CDR3 bases are TGTGCCTGGCGGCCGGGACTCAACTACGAGCAGTACTTC. Translating gives CAWRPGLNYEQYF.

This chain joins TRBV30 and TRBJ2-2; D might be TRBD1 or TRBD2, each matching 5 bases. V dropped 4 bases and J dropped 2 bases, with 14 bases sitting between them. The CDR3 runs to 15 residues. Germline-derived CDR1 and CDR2 are GTSNPN and SVGIG (reference sequence). In nucleotides, the CDR3 is TGTGCCTGGACCACACCGGGGCATAACACCGGGGAGCTGTTTTTT. Protein product: CAWTTPGHNTGELFF.

This rearrangement joins TRBV25-1 to TRBJ2-4; possibly TRBD1 for D (7 bases). V lost 10 bases, J lost 5 bases, and 15 bases lay in between. The germline CDR1 and CDR2 sequences are MGHDK and SYGVNS. The CDR3 length is 13 residues. The CDR3 sequence: CATAGQSQNIQYF. The CDR3 DNA reads TGTGCCACTGCGGGACAGTCGCAAAACATTCAGTACTTC.

This clonotype was recorded at least ten times. V usage is TRBV9 and J usage is TRBJ1-1; D is undetermined. Germline lookup yields CDR1 SGDLS and CDR2 YYNGEE. Trimming shortened V by 0 bases and J by 1 base, and 7 bases separated the two germline ends. This CDR3 is 14 amino acids long. The CDR3 sequence is CASSVGVENTEAFF. CDR3 DNA: TGTGCCAGCAGCGTAGGAGTGGAGAACACTGAAGCTTTCTTT.

This clonotype was counted between two and nine times. The chain combines TRBV7-2 with TRBJ1-2, with 8 bases aligning to TRBD1. CDR1 SGHTA and CDR2 FQGNSA come from the germline V gene. Trimming at V came to 5 bases and at J to 4 bases, leaving 6 bases not matched to a gene. The CDR3 loop spans 14 amino acids. The CDR3 protein is CASSHGQGGYGYTF. The DNA for the CDR3 is TGTGCCAGCAGCCATGGACAGGGCGGCTATGGCTACACCTTC.

The J gene is TRBJ2-5, the V gene TRBV6-1; 9 nucleotides agree with TRBD2. This CDR3 has 13 amino acids. Germline CDR1 MNHNS, CDR2 SASEGT. Trimming cost V 6 bases and J 2 bases; bases outside gene matches: 1. CDR3 loop: CASRTSGQETQYF. The CDR3, as DNA: TGTGCCAGCAGGACTAGCGGACAAGAGACCCAGTACTTC.

The gene calls are TRBV7-2 and TRBJ2-1, with 8 bases lining up with TRBD1. CDR3 length equals 14 residues. V lost 5 bases, J lost 11 bases, and 11 bases stayed unmatched. Germline assignment: CDR1 SGHTA and CDR2 FQGNSA. CDR3 DNA sequence: TGTGCCAGCAGCGATACCGGGACAGGTGGGAAGCAGTTCTTC. Protein product: CASSDTGTGGKQFF.

V usage is TRBV29-1 and J usage is TRBJ1-5; the match to TRBD1 covers 9 bases. CDR1 is SQVTM, CDR2 ANQGSEA, per germline. V gave up 2 bases and J gave up 3 bases; unmatched junction bases: 5. This CDR3 comprises 15 residues. The CDR3 spells CSVERDRDDNQPQHF. In DNA, the CDR3 is TGCAGCGTTGAAAGGGACAGGGACGACAATCAGCCCCAGCATTTT. Combining the CDR3 with reference TRBV29-1 and TRBJ1-5 gives the whole variable domain SAVISQKPSRDICQRGTSLTIQCQVDSQVTMMFWYRQQPGQSLTLIATANQGSEATYESGFVIDKFPISRPNLTFSTLTVSNMSPEDSSIYLCSVERDRDDNQPQHFGDGTRLSIL.

This clonotype has a handful of counts. The chain employs TRBV12-3 or TRBV12-4 and TRBJ1-5, with D uncertain. This CDR3 contains 16 residues. With 1 base removed from V and 0 bases from J, the gap between germline ends came to 10 bases. CDR3 sequence (DNA): TGTGCCAGCAGTTTAGACCCCAGATATAGCAATCAGCCCCAGCATTTT. Translated, it gives CASSLDPRYSNQPQHF.

This clonotype was counted between two and nine times. The V call is TRBV2, the J call TRBJ1-1; weak D call: TRBD1 (5 bases). CDR3 length: 16 amino acids. V was shortened by 2 bases and J by 2 bases, with 15 bases between the two germline ends. CDR1 and CDR2 (germline): SNHLY, FYNNEI. The CDR3 bases are TGTGCCAGCAGTGAACGGGTTAGGGGAGGAAACACTGAAGCTTTCTTT. It specifies CASSERVRGGNTEAFF. Filled out from reference TRBV2 and TRBJ1-1, the complete variable domain reads EPEVTQTPSHQVTQMGQEVILRCVPISNHLYFYWYRQILGQKVEFLVSFYNNEISEKSEIFDDQFSVERPDGSNFTLKIRSTKLEDSAMYFCASSERVRGGNTEAFFGQGTRLTVV.

The table lists this clonotype with a few counts. The CDR3: CSVDPPLDGKSSYTF. Here the CDR3 DNA reads TGCAGCGTTGACCCCCCTCTTGACGGGAAGAGTAGCTACACCTTC. The chain combines TRBV29-1 with TRBJ1-2, with D unclear. V was pared by 3 bases and J by 9 bases, with 23 bases between. The CDR3 consists of 15 residues. From germline, CDR1 is SQVTM and CDR2 ANQGSEA. Drawing the rest from reference TRBV29-1 and TRBJ1-2, the complete variable domain is SAVISQKPSRDICQRGTSLTIQCQVDSQVTMMFWYRQQPGQSLTLIATANQGSEATYESGFVIDKFPISRPNLTFSTLTVSNMSPEDSSIYLCSVDPPLDGKSSYTFGSGTRLTVV.

The CDR3: CASSYRAGGNQPQHF. Here the CDR3 DNA reads TGTGCCAGCAGTTACCGGGCGGGGGGCAATCAGCCCCAGCATTTT. The gene calls are TRBV6-5 and TRBJ1-5, with D perhaps TRBD1 (5 bases). Germline CDR1 and CDR2: MNHEY and SVGAGI. V was clipped by 2 bases and J by 2 bases, with 10 bases between them. The CDR3 consists of 15 residues.

This clonotype was seen at least ten times. The chain recombines TRBV7-3 with TRBJ1-1, with no clear D. Germline V gives CDR1 SGHTA, CDR2 FQGTGA. The V end was cut by 3 bases, the J end by 5 bases, with 7 bases between. The CDR3 spans 12 residues. Written as DNA, the CDR3 is TGTGCCAGCAGCTTTTCTCTTACTGAAGCTTTCTTT. Translation gives CASSFSLTEAFF.

In DNA, the CDR3 is TGTGCCAGCAGCTTAATACAGGGGGCCCACGAGCAGTACTTC. This encodes CASSLIQGAHEQYF. V usage is TRBV7-2 and J usage is TRBJ2-7; the match to TRBD1 covers 9 bases. The CDR3 extends over 14 amino acids. The J segment lost 5 bases and the V segment lost 2 bases, leaving 4 bases of the junction unmatched. Germline V gene sequence: CDR1 SGHTA, CDR2 FQGNSA.

This clonotype was seen repeatedly, ten times or more. The CDR3: CASTYTSSYNEQFF. The CDR3 bases are TGTGCCAGCACCTACACGAGCTCCTACAATGAGCAGTTCTTC. The V and J genes are TRBV5-6 and TRBJ2-1; no definite D call. The CDR3 has 14 amino acids. The germline V gene has CDR1 SGHDT and CDR2 YYEEEE. The ends were cut back, 6 bases at V and 0 bases at J, with 10 bases in the middle.

This clonotype turned up a few times. The rearrangement links TRBV2 to TRBJ2-2; D may be TRBD1 (5 bases). Germline assignment: CDR1 SNHLY and CDR2 FYNNEI. V was cut by 1 base and J by 1 base, with 7 bases left in between. This CDR3 has 15 amino acids. The DNA for the CDR3 is TGTGCCAGCAGTGAAGTCAGGGTGAACACCGGGGAGCTGTTTTTT. Residues: CASSEVRVNTGELFF.

This clonotype was detected a few times. The chain carries TRBV20-1 and TRBJ1-1, with 8 bases identical to TRBD1. The CDR3 is 11 amino acids. From germline, CDR1 is DFQATT and CDR2 SNEGSKA (reference sequence). J was trimmed by 11 bases and V by 5 bases; bases with no gene match: 7. CDR3 amino acids: CSAFHRDRAFF. CDR3 bases: TGCAGTGCTTTTCACCGGGACAGGGCTTTCTTT.

This clonotype was counted ten times or more. The J gene is TRBJ1-1, the V gene TRBV7-9; D call uncertain. Per the germline V gene, CDR1 is SEHNR and CDR2 is FQNEAQ (reference sequence). V shed 1 base and J shed 4 bases, with 10 bases lying between them. The CDR3 is made up of 14 amino acids. The DNA for the CDR3 is TGTGCCAGCAGCTTAGGTGGAGGAGGCACTGAAGCTTTCTTT. Amino acid sequence: CASSLGGGGTEAFF. Full variable domain (remainder filled in from reference TRBV7-9 and TRBJ1-1): DTGVSQNPRHKITKRGQNVTFRCDPISEHNRLYWYRQTLGQGPEFLTYFQNEAQLEKSRLLSDRFSAERPKGSFSTLEIQRTEQGDSAMYLCASSLGGGGTEAFFGQGTRLTVV.

The rearrangement uses TRBV18 and TRBJ2-3; D call uncertain. The CDR3 extends over 15 amino acids. Looked up from germline, CDR1 is KGHSH and CDR2 is LQKENI. V gave up 4 bases and J gave up 2 bases, with 13 bases separating them. CDR3 residues: CASSHSRTYTDTQYF. The CDR3 nucleotides read TGTGCCAGCTCACACAGCCGCACCTACACAGATACGCAGTATTTT.

The V and J genes are TRBV29-1 and TRBJ2-7; D not certain. V was pared by 6 bases and J by 0 bases, with 9 bases between. Germline V gene data show CDR1 as SQVTM and CDR2 as ANQGSEA. The CDR3 contains 12 residues. The CDR3 DNA is TGCAGCGTGAGGACCCTCTCCTACGAGCAGTACTTC. Protein product: CSVRTLSYEQYF.

The gene calls are TRBV11-2 and TRBJ2-7; D gene unclear. CDR1 SGHAT and CDR2 FQNNGV come from the germline V gene. The CDR3 contains 15 residues. The V gene lost 3 bases and the J gene lost 5 bases, with 17 bases spanning the gap. DNA of the CDR3: TGTGCCAGCAGCTTCCAACCTTGGACGGCCAACGAGCAGTACTTC. It specifies CASSFQPWTANEQYF.

The chain combines TRBV24-1 with TRBJ2-2, with 11 bases fitting TRBD1. J lost 4 bases, V lost 5 bases, and 5 bases had no gene match. The CDR3 loop spans 16 amino acids. Germline V gene data show CDR1 as KGHDR and CDR2 as SFDVKD. The CDR3, as DNA: TGTGCCACCAGTGGTGCTGGGACAGGGGGCACCGGGGAGCTGTTTTTT. Translation: CATSGAGTGGTGELFF.

This clonotype has more than one count but fewer than ten. V and J are TRBV7-2 and TRBJ1-1, with 9 bases lining up with TRBD1. In germline, CDR1 is SGHTA, CDR2 FQGNSA. Trimming cost V 3 bases and J 3 bases; bases outside gene matches: 5. This CDR3 region has 15 residues. CDR3 residues: CASSLDRGFDTEAFF. In DNA, the CDR3 is TGTGCCAGCAGCTTGGACAGGGGATTTGACACTGAAGCTTTCTTT.

This clonotype was recorded once. A much larger clone lies a single base off, so this may be a read error. In nucleotides, the CDR3 is TGTGCCGGCAGCTTATCGAGACAGGCGGGCTACGAGCAGTACTTC. Encoded protein: CAGSLSRQAGYEQYF. The genes are TRBV7-2 and TRBJ2-7; weak D call: TRBD1 (6 bases). The CDR3 covers 15 residues. Germline V gene data show CDR1 as SGHTA and CDR2 as FQGNSA. Full variable domain (missing parts from reference TRBV7-2 and TRBJ2-7): GAGVSQSPSNKVTEKGKDVELRCDPISGHTALYWYRQSLGQGLEFLIYFQGNSAPDKSGLPSDRFSAERTGGSVSTLTIQRTQQEDSAVYLCAGSLSRQAGYEQYFGPGTRLTVT.

This clonotype was recorded many times. This chain links TRBV11-2 with TRBJ2-7; TRBD1 matches 8 bases. CDR3 length: 16 amino acids. V shed 1 base and J 5 bases; nucleotides not matched to a gene: 10. CDR1 SGHAT and CDR2 FQNNGV come from the germline V gene. The CDR3 loop reads CASSLVADRVIHEQYF. Written as DNA, the CDR3 is TGTGCCAGCAGCTTAGTTGCGGACAGGGTAATCCACGAGCAGTACTTC.

The CDR3 loop is CSVSPGRNEQFF. In DNA form, the CDR3 reads TGCAGCGTCAGTCCCGGCCGCAATGAGCAGTTCTTC. The chain couples TRBV29-1 to TRBJ2-1; D gene uncertain. V lost 6 bases and J 6 bases, leaving 12 bases between the germline ends. This CDR3 has 12 amino acids. Per the germline V gene, CDR1 is SQVTM and CDR2 is ANQGSEA.